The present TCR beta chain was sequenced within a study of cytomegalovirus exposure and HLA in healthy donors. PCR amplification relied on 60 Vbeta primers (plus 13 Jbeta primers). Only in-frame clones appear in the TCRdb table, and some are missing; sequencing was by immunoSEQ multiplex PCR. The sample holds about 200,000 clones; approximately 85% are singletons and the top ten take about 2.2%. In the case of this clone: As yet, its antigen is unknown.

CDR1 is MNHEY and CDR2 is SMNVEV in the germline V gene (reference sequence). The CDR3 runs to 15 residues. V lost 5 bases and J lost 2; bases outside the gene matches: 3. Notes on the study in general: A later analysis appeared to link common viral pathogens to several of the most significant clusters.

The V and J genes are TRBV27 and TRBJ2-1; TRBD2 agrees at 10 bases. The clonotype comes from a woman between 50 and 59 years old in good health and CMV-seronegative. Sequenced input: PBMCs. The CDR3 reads CASSLSGRAYNEQFF. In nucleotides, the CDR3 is TGTGCCAGCAGTCTCAGCGGGAGGGCCTACAATGAGCAGTTCTTC.